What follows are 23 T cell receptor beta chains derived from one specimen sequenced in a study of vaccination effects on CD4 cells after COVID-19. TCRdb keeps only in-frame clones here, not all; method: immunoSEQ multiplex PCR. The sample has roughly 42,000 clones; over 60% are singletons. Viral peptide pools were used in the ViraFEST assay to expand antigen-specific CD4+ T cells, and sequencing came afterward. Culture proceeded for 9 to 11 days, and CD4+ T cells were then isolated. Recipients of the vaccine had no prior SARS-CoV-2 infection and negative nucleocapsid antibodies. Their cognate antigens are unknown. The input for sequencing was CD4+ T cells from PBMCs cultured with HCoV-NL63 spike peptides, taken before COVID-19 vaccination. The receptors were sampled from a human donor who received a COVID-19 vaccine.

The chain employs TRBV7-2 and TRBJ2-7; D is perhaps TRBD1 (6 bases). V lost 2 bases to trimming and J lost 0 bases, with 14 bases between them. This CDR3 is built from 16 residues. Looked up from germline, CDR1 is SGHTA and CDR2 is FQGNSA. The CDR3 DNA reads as TGTGCCAGCAGCTTACAGGCCAGGGGATACTCCTACGAGCAGTACGTC. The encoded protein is CASSLQARGYSYEQYV.

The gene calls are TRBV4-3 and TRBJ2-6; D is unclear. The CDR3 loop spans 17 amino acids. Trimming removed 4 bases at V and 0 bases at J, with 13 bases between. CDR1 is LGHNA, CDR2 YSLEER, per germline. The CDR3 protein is CASSLRPESSGANVLTF. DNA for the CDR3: TGCGCCAGCAGCCTAAGACCGGAGAGCTCTGGGGCCAACGTCCTGACTTTC.

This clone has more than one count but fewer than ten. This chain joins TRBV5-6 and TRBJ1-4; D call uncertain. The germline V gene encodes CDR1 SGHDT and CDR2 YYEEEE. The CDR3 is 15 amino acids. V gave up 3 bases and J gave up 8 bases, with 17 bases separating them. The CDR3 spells CASSSIVGEEEKLFF. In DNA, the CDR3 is TGTGCCAGCAGCTCGATCGTTGGGGAGGAGGAAAAACTGTTTTTT.

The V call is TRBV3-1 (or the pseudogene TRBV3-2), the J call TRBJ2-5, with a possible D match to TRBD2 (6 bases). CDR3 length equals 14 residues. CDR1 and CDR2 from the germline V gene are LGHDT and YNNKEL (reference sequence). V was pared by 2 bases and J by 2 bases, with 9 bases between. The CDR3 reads CASSQWGDQETQYF. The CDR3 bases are TGTGCCAGCAGCCAATGGGGGGATCAAGAGACCCAGTACTTC.

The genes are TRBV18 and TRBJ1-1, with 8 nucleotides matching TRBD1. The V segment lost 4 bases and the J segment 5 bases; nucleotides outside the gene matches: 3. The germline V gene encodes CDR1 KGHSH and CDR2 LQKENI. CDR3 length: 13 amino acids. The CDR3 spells CASSQTGETEAFF. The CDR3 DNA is TGTGCCAGCTCACAGACAGGGGAAACTGAAGCTTTCTTT.

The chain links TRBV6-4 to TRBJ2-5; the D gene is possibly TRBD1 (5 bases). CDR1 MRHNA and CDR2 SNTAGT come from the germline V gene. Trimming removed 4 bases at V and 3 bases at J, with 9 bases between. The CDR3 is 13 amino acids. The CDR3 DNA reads TGTGCCAGCAGTGTCAGGGAAGAAGAGACCCAGTACTTC. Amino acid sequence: CASSVREEETQYF.

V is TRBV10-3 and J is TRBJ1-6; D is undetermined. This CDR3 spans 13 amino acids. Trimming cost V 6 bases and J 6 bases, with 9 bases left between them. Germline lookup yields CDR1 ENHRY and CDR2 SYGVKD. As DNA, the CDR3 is TGTGCCATCAGCCGGACGGGTAATTCACCCCTCCACTTT. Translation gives CAISRTGNSPLHF.

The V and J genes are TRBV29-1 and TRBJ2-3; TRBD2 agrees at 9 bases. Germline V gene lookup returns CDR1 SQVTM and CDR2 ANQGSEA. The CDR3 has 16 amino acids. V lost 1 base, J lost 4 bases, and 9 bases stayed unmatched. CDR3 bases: TGCAGCGTTGAAGGGGGCGGGGGGGTTGTGGCAGATACGCAGTATTTT. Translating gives CSVEGGGGVVADTQYF.

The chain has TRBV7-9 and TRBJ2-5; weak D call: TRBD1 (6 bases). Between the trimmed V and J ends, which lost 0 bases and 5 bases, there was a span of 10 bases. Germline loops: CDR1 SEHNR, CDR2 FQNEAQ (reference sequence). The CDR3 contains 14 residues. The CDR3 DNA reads TGTGCCAGCAGCTTAGCGGGGGCGCGGGAGACCCAGTACTTC. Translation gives CASSLAGARETQYF.

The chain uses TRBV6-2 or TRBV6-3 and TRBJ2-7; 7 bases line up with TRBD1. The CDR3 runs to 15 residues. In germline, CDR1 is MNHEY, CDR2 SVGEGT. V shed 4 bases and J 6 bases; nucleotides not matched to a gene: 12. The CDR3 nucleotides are TGTGCCAGCAGTTTCACCGGGACAGTTCGGTCCGAGCAGTACGTC. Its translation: CASSFTGTVRSEQYV.

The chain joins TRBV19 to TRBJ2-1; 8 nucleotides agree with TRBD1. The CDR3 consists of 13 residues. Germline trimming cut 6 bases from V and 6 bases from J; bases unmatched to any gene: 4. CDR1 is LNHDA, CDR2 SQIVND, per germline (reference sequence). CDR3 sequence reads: CASRPTGVNEQFF. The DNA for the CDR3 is TGTGCCAGTAGACCGACAGGGGTCAATGAGCAGTTCTTC.

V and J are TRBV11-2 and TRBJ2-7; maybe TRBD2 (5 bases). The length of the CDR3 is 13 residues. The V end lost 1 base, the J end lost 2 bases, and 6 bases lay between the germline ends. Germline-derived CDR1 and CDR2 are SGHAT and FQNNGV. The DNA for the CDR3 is TGTGCCAGCAGCTTAGGCGGGCCCTACGAGCAGTACGTC. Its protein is CASSLGGPYEQYV.

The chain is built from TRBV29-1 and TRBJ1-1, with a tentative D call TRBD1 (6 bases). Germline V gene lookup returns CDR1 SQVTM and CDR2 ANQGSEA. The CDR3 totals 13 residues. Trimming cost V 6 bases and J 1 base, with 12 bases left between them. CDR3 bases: TGCAGCGTGCGGGGGGGGCCGAACACTGAAGCTTTCTTT. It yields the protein CSVRGGPNTEAFF.

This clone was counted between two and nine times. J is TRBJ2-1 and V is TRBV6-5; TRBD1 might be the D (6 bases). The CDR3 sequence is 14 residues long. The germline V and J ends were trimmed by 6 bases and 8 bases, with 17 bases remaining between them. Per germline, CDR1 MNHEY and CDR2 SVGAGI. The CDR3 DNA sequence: TGTGCCAGCAGCGCCTTAGGGGGTAGATATGAGCAGTTCTTC. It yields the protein CASSALGGRYEQFF.

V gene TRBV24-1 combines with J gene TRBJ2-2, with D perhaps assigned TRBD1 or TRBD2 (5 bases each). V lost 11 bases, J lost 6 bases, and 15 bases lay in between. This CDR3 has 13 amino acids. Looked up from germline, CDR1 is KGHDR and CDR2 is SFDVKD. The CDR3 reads CANQGTFAGELFF. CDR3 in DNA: TGTGCCAACCAAGGGACGTTCGCCGGGGAGCTGTTTTTT.

The CDR3 region is CACNRGQGEKLFF. The CDR3 DNA follows: TGTGCCTGTAACAGGGGGCAAGGGGAAAAACTGTTTTTT. The chain recombines TRBV30 with TRBJ1-4; 9 bases map to TRBD1. The CDR3 is 13 amino acids. Germline CDR1 and CDR2: GTSNPN and SVGIG (reference sequence). Trimming took 6 bases from V and 8 from J; bases not matched to a gene: 7.

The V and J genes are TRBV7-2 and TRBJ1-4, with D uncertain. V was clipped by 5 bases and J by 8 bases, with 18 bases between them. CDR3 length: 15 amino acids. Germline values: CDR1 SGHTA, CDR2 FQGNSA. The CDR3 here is CASSPPGSFGEKLFF. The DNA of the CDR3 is TGTGCCAGCAGCCCCCCAGGTTCTTTCGGGGAAAAACTGTTTTTT.

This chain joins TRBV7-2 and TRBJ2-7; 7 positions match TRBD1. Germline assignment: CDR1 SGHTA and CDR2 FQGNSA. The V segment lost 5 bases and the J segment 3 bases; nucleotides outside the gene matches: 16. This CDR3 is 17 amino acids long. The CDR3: CASSTNAWTGPNYEQYV. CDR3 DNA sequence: TGTGCCAGCAGCACAAATGCCTGGACAGGTCCAAACTACGAGCAGTACGTC.

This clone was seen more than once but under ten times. In DNA, the CDR3 is TGCGCCAGCAGCCCACCTTCCGACAGCCCTAACTATGGCTACACCTTC. This codes for CASSPPSDSPNYGYTF. The genes are TRBV5-1 and TRBJ1-2, with a possible D match to TRBD1 (5 bases). This CDR3 has 16 residues. Trimming left V 4 bases short and J 0 bases short, with 16 bases between. From germline, CDR1 is SGHRS and CDR2 YFSETQ.

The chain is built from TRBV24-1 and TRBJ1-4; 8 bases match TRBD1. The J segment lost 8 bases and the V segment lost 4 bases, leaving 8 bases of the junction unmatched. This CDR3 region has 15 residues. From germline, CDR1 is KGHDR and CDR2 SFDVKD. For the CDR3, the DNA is TGTGCCACCAGTGACCCCAGGGGGCCGTCGGAAAAACTGTTTTTT. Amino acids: CATSDPRGPSEKLFF.

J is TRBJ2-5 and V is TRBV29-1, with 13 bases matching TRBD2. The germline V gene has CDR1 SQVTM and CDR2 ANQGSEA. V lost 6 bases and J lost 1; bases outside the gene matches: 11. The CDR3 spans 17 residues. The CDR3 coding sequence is TGCAGCGTCCTCCGGACTAGCGGGGGCGCTTTCCAAGAGACCCAGTACTTC. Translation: CSVLRTSGGAFQETQYF.

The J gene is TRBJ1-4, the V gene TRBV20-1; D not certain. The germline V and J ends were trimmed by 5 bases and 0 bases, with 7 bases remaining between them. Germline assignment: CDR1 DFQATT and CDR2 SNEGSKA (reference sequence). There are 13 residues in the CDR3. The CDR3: CSARATTNEKLFF. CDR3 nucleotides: TGCAGTGCTCGTGCAACAACTAATGAAAAACTGTTTTTT.

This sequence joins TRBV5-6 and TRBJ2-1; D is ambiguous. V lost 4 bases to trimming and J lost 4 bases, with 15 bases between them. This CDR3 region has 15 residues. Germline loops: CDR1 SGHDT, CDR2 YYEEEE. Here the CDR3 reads CASSPAAQIYNEQFF. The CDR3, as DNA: TGTGCCAGCAGCCCGGCAGCCCAGATATACAATGAGCAGTTCTTC.